These T cell receptor beta chains were read from a single sample in a study of T-cell reconstitution after alpha-beta-depleted transplantation in children. TCRdb reprocessed the PCR reads with MiXCR, giving one entry per CDR3 protein. The data show some 840,000 distinct CDR3 sequences, about 16% seen once. The sample here was PBMCs, mostly from graft donor cells, taken 360 days after TCRalphabeta/CD19-depleted stem cell transplant. These TCRs come from a male patient between 10 and 17 years old who had a stem cell transplant for acute lymphoblastic leukemia, so the T cells may come from the graft donor. Both conserved end residues are part of each CDR3. The D gene is left open where the match is weak. For some rows the clone size is stated as once, few or many, or as a class when expanded; others skip it.

J gene: TRBJ2-2
D gene: TRBD2
V gene: TRBV20-1
clone size: NA
CDR3 protein: CSARAGTSGSHNTGELFF
CDR3 DNA: TGCAGTGCTAGAGCGGGGACTAGCGGGAGCCATAACACCGGGGAGCTGTTTTTT

J gene: TRBJ2-3
D gene: NA
V gene: TRBV7-2
clone size: NA
CDR3 protein: CASSLRARAGTDTQYF
CDR3 DNA: TGTGCCAGCAGCCTCCGCGCGAGGGCAGGAACAGATACGCAGTATTTT

J gene: TRBJ2-5
D gene: NA
V gene: TRBV12-3/TRBV12-4
clone size: NA
CDR3 protein: CASSPDRDMQETQYF
CDR3 DNA: TGTGCCAGCAGTCCCGACCGGGACATGCAAGAGACCCAGTACTTC

J gene: TRBJ2-3
D gene: NA
V gene: TRBV20-1
clone size: NA
CDR3 protein: CSARGRIGRHPDTQYF
CDR3 DNA: TGCAGTGCTAGAGGTCGGATAGGAAGGCATCCAGATACGCAGTATTTT

J gene: TRBJ2-5
D gene: TRBD1
V gene: TRBV5-1
clone size: NA
CDR3 protein: CASSQGDRGGQETQYF
CDR3 DNA: TGCGCCAGCAGCCAAGGGGACAGGGGAGGTCAAGAGACCCAGTACTTC

J gene: TRBJ1-1
D gene: NA
V gene: TRBV18
clone size: NA
CDR3 protein: CASSPGPGLNTEAFF
CDR3 DNA: TGTGCCAGCTCACCGGGGCCGGGATTGAACACTGAAGCTTTCTTT

J gene: TRBJ2-1
D gene: TRBD2
V gene: TRBV4-1
clone size: many
CDR3 protein: CASSQWGGEQFF
CDR3 DNA: TGCGCCAGCAGCCAGTGGGGGGGTGAGCAGTTCTTC

J gene: TRBJ2-4
D gene: TRBD2
V gene: TRBV29-1
clone size: few
CDR3 protein: CSVTGLAGPGDIQYF
CDR3 DNA: TGCAGCGTTACTGGACTAGCGGGACCGGGGGACATTCAGTACTTC

J gene: TRBJ2-3
D gene: TRBD1
V gene: TRBV6-5
clone size: NA
CDR3 protein: CASSYWPGQGFIHTQYF
CDR3 DNA: TGTGCCAGCAGTTACTGGCCGGGACAGGGCTTTATACATACGCAGTATTTT

J gene: TRBJ1-5
D gene: NA
V gene: TRBV4-3
clone size: few
CDR3 protein: CASSQDTWRNQPQHF
CDR3 DNA: TGCGCCAGCAGCCAAGATACTTGGAGGAATCAGCCCCAGCATTTT